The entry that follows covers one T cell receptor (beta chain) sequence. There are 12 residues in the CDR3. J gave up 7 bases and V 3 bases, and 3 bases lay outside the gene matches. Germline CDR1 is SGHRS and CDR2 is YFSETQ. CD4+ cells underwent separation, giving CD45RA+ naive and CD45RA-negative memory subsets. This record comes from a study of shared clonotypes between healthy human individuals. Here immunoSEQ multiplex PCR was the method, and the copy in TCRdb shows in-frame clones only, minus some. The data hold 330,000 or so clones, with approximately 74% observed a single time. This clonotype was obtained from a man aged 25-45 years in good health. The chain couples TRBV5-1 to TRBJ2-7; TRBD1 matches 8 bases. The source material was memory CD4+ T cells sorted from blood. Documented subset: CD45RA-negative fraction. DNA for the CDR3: TGCGCCAGCAGCTACAGGGGGGATGAGCAGTACTTC. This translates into CASSYRGDEQYF.